This T cell receptor beta chain was recorded in a study of shared clonotypes between healthy human individuals. This clone was observed a few times. CDR1 MGHRA and CDR2 YSYEKL come from the germline V gene. The CDR3 is 15 residues long. V dropped 7 bases and J dropped 4; count of bases not matched to a gene: 11. Method: immunoSEQ multiplex PCR; TCRdb's copy keeps in-frame clones and lacks some. The repertoire has roughly 1,100,000 clones, about 77% of them found once; the top ten carry 1.5%. This chain links TRBV4-1 with TRBJ1-1; TRBD1 agrees at 8 bases. Specimen: memory CD4+ T cells sorted from blood. Subset: CD45RA-negative fraction. The receptor's source is a young man in good health. The CDR3 nucleotides read TGCGCCAGCAAACTGCCCGGGACAGGCGGCACTGAAGCTTTCTTT. This gives the protein CASKLPGTGGTEAFF.